This paragraph covers one T cell receptor (beta chain) sequence. This clonotype was picked up many times. Its binding antigen is unknown. It has no much larger one-base neighbor in the sample; base qualities were not kept. This entry belongs to a study of CD8+CD57+ T cells in acquired aplastic anemia (dated by TCRdb to 2017 to 2018). Regarding the study in general: Extracted DNA from sorted CD4+ and CD8+ cells averaged 3.2 ug, ranging from about 0.18 to 27.4 ug. CD8+CD57+ expansion was defined as frequency above the mean frequency observed in healthy subjects. Summary of the overall study and its limitations: No significant difference in CD8+ Simpson's diversity was found between patients and healthy controls (P=0.060). Some 30 CD8+ CDR3 sequences were shared between patients and controls but appeared highly expressed in patients and within their immunodominant clones.

Cut back by 5 bases and 7 bases, the V and J ends lie 12 bases apart. The CDR3 sequence holds 13 residues, the cysteine and phenylalanine included. Only the CDR3 portion is preserved as DNA: 39 bases, with reading frame beginning at the first base. Reading the germline V gene gives CDR1 SGDLS and CDR2 YYNGEE. Genomic DNA was used as template for profiling of TCR beta VDJ combinations and CDR3 sequences. An Illumina HiSeq 2000 was the platform used for TCR repertoire sequencing. The source study handled its data this way. TRBV/TRBJ rearrangement plots, CDR3 size and DJ length profiles, and Simpson's diversity index were used to evaluate the repertoires. The most abundant DNA sequence in the deep sequencing data was defined as the immunodominant clone. CDR3 amino acid sequences were screened for sharing across subjects and compared with published repertoires and the VDJdb database. TCRdb took the public reads, trimmed them with fastp at Q25, ran MiXCR for clone calling and kept in-frame beta chains. Every CDR3 protein is listed once, alongside the most common genes and DNA of its rows. These V and J calls derive from TCRdb rather than the authors' analysis. The sample table holds 180,000 or so distinct CDR3 sequences, of which less than 60% were seen once. The ten biggest clones cover 1.8% of the sample.

Flow cytometry had shown CD8+CD57+ cell expansion in the patients selected for sequencing. Severe acquired aplastic anemia was diagnosed in all patients according to International Study of Aplastic Anemia and Agranulocytosis and Camitta criteria. At the time blood was sampled, none of the patients had received any therapy. TCR repertoires of sorted CD4+ and CD8+ blood T cells from severe aplastic anemia patients and healthy subjects were deep-sequenced in the study. Patients were enrolled under clinicaltrials.gov protocols 00001620, 01623167, 00001397, 00071045, 00081523 and 00961064 in the USA. Ficoll-Paque density gradient centrifugation was used to isolate peripheral blood mononuclear cells. Before DNA extraction, CD4+ and CD8+ T cells were sorted by FACS or by magnetic beads.

The clonotype originates from a human donor with aplastic anemia. The sample comprised sorted CD4+, CD8+, or CD8+CD57+ T cells (not recorded which) from PBMCs. The receptor chain draws on TRBV9 and TRBJ1-4; confidence is insufficient to name the D gene. Read as DNA, the sequence is TGTGCCAGCAGTGGTCCGTCGGGTGAAAAACTGTTTTTT. It encodes CASSGPSGEKLFF.